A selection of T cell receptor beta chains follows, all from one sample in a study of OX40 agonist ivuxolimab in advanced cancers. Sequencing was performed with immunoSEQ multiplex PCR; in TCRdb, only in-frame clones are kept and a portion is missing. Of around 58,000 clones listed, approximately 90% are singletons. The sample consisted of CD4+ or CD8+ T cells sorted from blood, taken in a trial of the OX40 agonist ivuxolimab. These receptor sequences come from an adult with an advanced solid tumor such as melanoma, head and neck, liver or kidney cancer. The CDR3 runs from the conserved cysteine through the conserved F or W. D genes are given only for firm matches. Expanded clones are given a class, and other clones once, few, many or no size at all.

cdr3_nt: TGTGCCAGCAGTCGACTAGCGGGGGGGACCCAGTACTTC
cdr3_aa: CASSRLAGGTQYF
d_call: TRBD2
v_call: TRBV6-5
clone_size: NA
j_call: TRBJ2-5

cdr3_nt: TGCGCCAGTCAGGAGGGGTCAGGGGGCCAAGAGACCCAGTACTTC
cdr3_aa: CASQEGSGGQETQYF
d_call: NA
v_call: TRBV5-1
clone_size: NA
j_call: TRBJ2-5

cdr3_nt: TGCGCCAGCAGCTCGGGAGGGACTAGCGGCTACGAGCAGTACTTC
cdr3_aa: CASSSGGTSGYEQYF
d_call: TRBD2
v_call: TRBV5-1
clone_size: once
j_call: TRBJ2-7

cdr3_nt: TGTGCCATACACCCGGGTACTTTCCAGGGGTCTCTCGAGCAGTACTTC
cdr3_aa: CAIHPGTFQGSLEQYF
d_call: NA
v_call: TRBV10-3
clone_size: NA
j_call: TRBJ2-7

cdr3_nt: TGTGCCAGCAGTGAAGCGCGTAGGATCTCTGGAAACACCATATATTTT
cdr3_aa: CASSEARRISGNTIYF
d_call: NA
v_call: TRBV6-1
clone_size: once
j_call: TRBJ1-3

cdr3_nt: TGTGCCATCAGTGGACTAGCGGGAAGCACAGATACGCAGTATTTT
cdr3_aa: CAISGLAGSTDTQYF
d_call: TRBD2
v_call: TRBV10-3
clone_size: NA
j_call: TRBJ2-3

cdr3_nt: TGTGCCAGCAGTGAGGGACAGGGGCAGGATCAGCCCCAGCATTTT
cdr3_aa: CASSEGQGQDQPQHF
d_call: TRBD1
v_call: TRBV6-6
clone_size: NA
j_call: TRBJ1-5

cdr3_nt: TGTGCCAGCAGCGAGGGGGGGCTACAAGAGACCCAGTACTTC
cdr3_aa: CASSEGGLQETQYF
d_call: NA
v_call: TRBV9
clone_size: few
j_call: TRBJ2-5

cdr3_nt: TGCGCCAGCAGCTCGGACACCAGCACAGATACGCAGTATTTT
cdr3_aa: CASSSDTSTDTQYF
d_call: NA
v_call: TRBV5-1
clone_size: NA
j_call: TRBJ2-3

cdr3_nt: TGTGCCAGCAGTTTATTGGGAACTGGGGACGGGGAGCTGTTTTTT
cdr3_aa: CASSLLGTGDGELFF
d_call: NA
v_call: TRBV28
clone_size: NA
j_call: TRBJ2-2

cdr3_nt: TGTGCCTGGAGTGTTGGAGGGTCCGTCTACGAGCAGTACTTC
cdr3_aa: CAWSVGGSVYEQYF
d_call: NA
v_call: TRBV30
clone_size: once
j_call: TRBJ2-7

cdr3_nt: TGTGCCAGCAGCTTCCCGGGACTAGCGGGAGGACTGAACACCGGGGAGCTGTTTTTT
cdr3_aa: CASSFPGLAGGLNTGELFF
d_call: TRBD2
v_call: TRBV11-2
clone_size: NA
j_call: TRBJ2-2

cdr3_nt: TGCGCCAGCAGCTTTCTACCGGACAGGGGGTCCTACGAGCAGTACTTC
cdr3_aa: CASSFLPDRGSYEQYF
d_call: TRBD1
v_call: TRBV5-1
clone_size: NA
j_call: TRBJ2-7

cdr3_nt: TGCGCCAGCAGCGCTACAGGGGTACAGGCAGATACGCAGTATTTT
cdr3_aa: CASSATGVQADTQYF
d_call: TRBD1
v_call: TRBV5-1
clone_size: NA
j_call: TRBJ2-3

cdr3_nt: TGCGCCAGCAAACTCGGGGTTAGCGGCAATGAGCAGTTCTTC
cdr3_aa: CASKLGVSGNEQFF
d_call: NA
v_call: TRBV5-1
clone_size: once
j_call: TRBJ2-1

cdr3_nt: TGTGCCAGCAGCTTGGCGCTAGCGGGGGGTCAAGAGACCCAGTACTTC
cdr3_aa: CASSLALAGGQETQYF
d_call: TRBD2
v_call: TRBV5-4
clone_size: NA
j_call: TRBJ2-5

cdr3_nt: TGTGCCATCAGGGACAGTGTCTCAGATACGCAGTATTTT
cdr3_aa: CAIRDSVSDTQYF
d_call: NA
v_call: TRBV10-3
clone_size: NA
j_call: TRBJ2-3

cdr3_nt: TGTGCCAGCAGCTTAGATGGGGGGCGAGGCACTGAAGCTTTCTTT
cdr3_aa: CASSLDGGRGTEAFF
d_call: NA
v_call: TRBV7-2
clone_size: NA
j_call: TRBJ1-1

cdr3_nt: TGTGCCAGCACGCCCAGGGCCAACACTGAAGCTTTCTTT
cdr3_aa: CASTPRANTEAFF
d_call: NA
v_call: TRBV2
clone_size: NA
j_call: TRBJ1-1

cdr3_nt: TGTGCCAGCAGTTTGGGAATAGGGAGTGGGGCCAACGTCCTGACTTTC
cdr3_aa: CASSLGIGSGANVLTF
d_call: NA
v_call: TRBV27
clone_size: NA
j_call: TRBJ2-6

cdr3_nt: TGTGCCAGCAGCTTGTCTTGGGAGAGAGAGACCCAGTACTTC
cdr3_aa: CASSLSWERETQYF
d_call: NA
v_call: TRBV27
clone_size: NA
j_call: TRBJ2-5

cdr3_nt: TGCGCCAGCAGCAGGGTATCCACTGAAGCTTTCTTT
cdr3_aa: CASSRVSTEAFF
d_call: NA
v_call: TRBV5-1
clone_size: NA
j_call: TRBJ1-1

cdr3_nt: TGTGCCAGCAGTATGCCTTCCGTTAACACTGAAGCTTTCTTT
cdr3_aa: CASSMPSVNTEAFF
d_call: NA
v_call: TRBV19
clone_size: NA
j_call: TRBJ1-1

cdr3_nt: TGTGCCAGCAGCGAAGCGGGGATTGGGGGCAATCAGCCCCAGCATTTT
cdr3_aa: CASSEAGIGGNQPQHF
d_call: NA
v_call: TRBV2
clone_size: NA
j_call: TRBJ1-5

cdr3_nt: TGTGCCAGCAGCCAAGATTGGGGGGGACACACTGAAGCTTTCTTT
cdr3_aa: CASSQDWGGHTEAFF
d_call: NA
v_call: TRBV14
clone_size: NA
j_call: TRBJ1-1

cdr3_nt: TGTAGCGTTGAAGTAAGGCGGAAAAGGGGCACTGAAGCTTTCTTT
cdr3_aa: CSVEVRRKRGTEAFF
d_call: NA
v_call: TRBV29-1
clone_size: NA
j_call: TRBJ1-1

cdr3_nt: TGTGCCAGCAGCCAAGATTTCATGGGTAGCGGGAGTAGAAATGAGCAGTTCTTC
cdr3_aa: CASSQDFMGSGSRNEQFF
d_call: TRBD2
v_call: TRBV4-2
clone_size: NA
j_call: TRBJ2-1

cdr3_nt: TGTGCCAGCAGCGTAGGGAAAGGACCTCGCACAGATACGCAGTATTTT
cdr3_aa: CASSVGKGPRTDTQYF
d_call: NA
v_call: TRBV9
clone_size: NA
j_call: TRBJ2-3

cdr3_nt: TGTGCCAGCAGCACGCGCTGGAACACTGAAGCTTTCTTT
cdr3_aa: CASSTRWNTEAFF
d_call: NA
v_call: TRBV7-8
clone_size: NA
j_call: TRBJ1-1

cdr3_nt: TGTGCCAGCAGCGTAGGGCCGGGGATTCTCTACGAGCAGTACTTC
cdr3_aa: CASSVGPGILYEQYF
d_call: NA
v_call: TRBV9
clone_size: NA
j_call: TRBJ2-7

cdr3_nt: TGTGCCAGCAACCCCGGTGAGGGTACCCAGTACTTC
cdr3_aa: CASNPGEGTQYF
d_call: NA
v_call: TRBV6-1
clone_size: NA
j_call: TRBJ2-5

cdr3_nt: TGTGCCAGCACCAAGGGAGGGGAGAACACCGGGGAGCTGTTTTTT
cdr3_aa: CASTKGGENTGELFF
d_call: TRBD2
v_call: TRBV28
clone_size: NA
j_call: TRBJ2-2

cdr3_nt: TGCGCCAGCACCCCGGACGGTACCTACGAGCAGTACTTC
cdr3_aa: CASTPDGTYEQYF
d_call: NA
v_call: TRBV5-1
clone_size: NA
j_call: TRBJ2-7

cdr3_nt: TGCGCCAGCAGCCAAGATCTGGGGGGGCTAGCGGTAAAGAACACCGGGGAGCTGTTTTTT
cdr3_aa: CASSQDLGGLAVKNTGELFF
d_call: NA
v_call: TRBV4-1
clone_size: NA
j_call: TRBJ2-2

cdr3_nt: TGTGCCAGCATTTCCGATCCCCTTATGAACACTGAAGCTTTCTTT
cdr3_aa: CASISDPLMNTEAFF
d_call: NA
v_call: TRBV28
clone_size: NA
j_call: TRBJ1-1

cdr3_nt: TGTGCCAGCAGTGAACAGGGGTTCTTAAACACCGGGGAGCTGTTTTTT
cdr3_aa: CASSEQGFLNTGELFF
d_call: NA
v_call: TRBV2
clone_size: NA
j_call: TRBJ2-2

cdr3_nt: TGTGCCAGCAGTTACGATGGGCCCAGCTCCTACGAGCAGTACTTC
cdr3_aa: CASSYDGPSSYEQYF
d_call: NA
v_call: TRBV6-6
clone_size: NA
j_call: TRBJ2-7

cdr3_nt: TGTGCCACCTGTACTACGGGGGGTGGAGAGCAGTTCTTC
cdr3_aa: CATCTTGGGEQFF
d_call: TRBD2
v_call: TRBV27
clone_size: NA
j_call: TRBJ2-1

cdr3_nt: TGTGCCAGCAGCTCCGGACAGGGAGATACGCAGTATTTT
cdr3_aa: CASSSGQGDTQYF
d_call: TRBD1
v_call: TRBV5-5
clone_size: once
j_call: TRBJ2-3

cdr3_nt: TGTGCCAGCAGTGAAAGACCAGGGGCCGCCGCCACTGAAGCTTTCTTT
cdr3_aa: CASSERPGAAATEAFF
d_call: NA
v_call: TRBV2
clone_size: NA
j_call: TRBJ1-1

cdr3_nt: TGTGCCAGTACCAGAGGGCCTAATCAGCCCCAGCATTTT
cdr3_aa: CASTRGPNQPQHF
d_call: NA
v_call: TRBV19
clone_size: once
j_call: TRBJ1-5

cdr3_nt: TGTGCCATCAGTGGTGGAGGCGAGCAGTACTTC
cdr3_aa: CAISGGGEQYF
d_call: NA
v_call: TRBV10-3
clone_size: NA
j_call: TRBJ2-7

cdr3_nt: TGTGCCAGCAGTCAGACCGGGACAGGGGCCAATGAGCAGTTCTTC
cdr3_aa: CASSQTGTGANEQFF
d_call: TRBD1
v_call: TRBV6-5
clone_size: NA
j_call: TRBJ2-1

cdr3_nt: TGTGCCAGCAGTTTACAGGAGACAGATACGCAGTATTTT
cdr3_aa: CASSLQETDTQYF
d_call: NA
v_call: TRBV6-4
clone_size: NA
j_call: TRBJ2-3

cdr3_nt: TGTGCTAGCAGCCTAAACGAGGGTTCCTACGAGCAGTACTTC
cdr3_aa: CASSLNEGSYEQYF
d_call: NA
v_call: TRBV7-7
clone_size: NA
j_call: TRBJ2-7

cdr3_nt: TGTGCCAGCAGCCCCACGGACAGGGCAGCCCAGTTCTTC
cdr3_aa: CASSPTDRAAQFF
d_call: TRBD1
v_call: TRBV13
clone_size: NA
j_call: TRBJ2-1

cdr3_nt: TGTGCCATCAGTGACAGGGACAGACATGGCTACACCTTC
cdr3_aa: CAISDRDRHGYTF
d_call: TRBD1
v_call: TRBV10-3
clone_size: few
j_call: TRBJ1-2

cdr3_nt: TGTGCCAGCAGCTTACAGTCTTTGGACACTGAAGCTTTCTTT
cdr3_aa: CASSLQSLDTEAFF
d_call: NA
v_call: TRBV7-2
clone_size: NA
j_call: TRBJ1-1

cdr3_nt: TGTGCCAGCAGCGCCCGACTAGCGGGGGGGCATGAGCAGTTCTTC
cdr3_aa: CASSARLAGGHEQFF
d_call: TRBD2
v_call: TRBV7-9
clone_size: NA
j_call: TRBJ2-1

cdr3_nt: TGTGCCAGCAGCTTGGAGGGGGGGCCTAATGAAAAACTGTTTTTT
cdr3_aa: CASSLEGGPNEKLFF
d_call: NA
v_call: TRBV5-8
clone_size: NA
j_call: TRBJ1-4

cdr3_nt: TGTGCCTGGAGTACCGGGTCATTGAACACTGAAGCTTTCTTT
cdr3_aa: CAWSTGSLNTEAFF
d_call: NA
v_call: TRBV30
clone_size: once
j_call: TRBJ1-1

cdr3_nt: TGTGCCTGGAGTTGGGGGGCGGGGAGCCAAGAGACCCAGTACTTC
cdr3_aa: CAWSWGAGSQETQYF
d_call: NA
v_call: TRBV30
clone_size: NA
j_call: TRBJ2-5

cdr3_nt: TGCGCCAGCAGCCAAGGGATTGACGACGCAGATACGCAGTATTTT
cdr3_aa: CASSQGIDDADTQYF
d_call: NA
v_call: TRBV4-1
clone_size: NA
j_call: TRBJ2-3

cdr3_nt: TGTGCCAGCAGTTTGGTCGGGGGCGAAACCGGGGAGCTGTTTTTT
cdr3_aa: CASSLVGGETGELFF
d_call: NA
v_call: TRBV6-5
clone_size: NA
j_call: TRBJ2-2

cdr3_nt: TGCAGCGTTGAGGTCAACATCGGCCAGCCCCAGCATTTT
cdr3_aa: CSVEVNIGQPQHF
d_call: NA
v_call: TRBV29-1
clone_size: NA
j_call: TRBJ1-5

cdr3_nt: TGCAGCGGGGGGTGGGACACTGAAGCTTTCTTT
cdr3_aa: CSGGWDTEAFF
d_call: NA
v_call: TRBV29-1
clone_size: few
j_call: TRBJ1-1

cdr3_nt: TGTGCCAGCAGCCAAGACCCCGACCCGAGGCTTGAAGCTTTCTTT
cdr3_aa: CASSQDPDPRLEAFF
d_call: NA
v_call: TRBV4-2
clone_size: NA
j_call: TRBJ1-1

cdr3_nt: TGTGCCAGCAGTCCTAGCGGGATCCTCTCCAATGAGCAGTTCTTC
cdr3_aa: CASSPSGILSNEQFF
d_call: TRBD2
v_call: TRBV6-5
clone_size: NA
j_call: TRBJ2-1

cdr3_nt: TGCAGCGGGGGTTGGCGCAACTACAATGAGCAGTTCTTC
cdr3_aa: CSGGWRNYNEQFF
d_call: NA
v_call: TRBV29-1
clone_size: NA
j_call: TRBJ2-1

cdr3_nt: TGTGCCAGCAGCAAAGGTCTAGCGGTTTACGAGCAGTACTTC
cdr3_aa: CASSKGLAVYEQYF
d_call: NA
v_call: TRBV21-1
clone_size: NA
j_call: TRBJ2-7